These 17 T cell receptor beta chains originate from one sample sequenced in a study. TCRdb fed the RT-PCR reads into MiXCR, producing one record per CDR3 protein. The sample yields fewer than 800,000 distinct CDR3 sequences, 11% to 15% seen once. What was sequenced was memory CD4+ T cells from blood. These receptors all come from a female donor in good health, serving as a healthy control.

This clonotype was seen a handful of times. This chain uses TRBV5-1 with TRBJ2-3, with 7 bases identical to TRBD1. The CDR3 is 17 residues long. The junction had 15 bases not matched to a gene; V was cut back by 4 bases and J by 4 bases. CDR1 is SGHRS, CDR2 YFSETQ, per germline. Here the CDR3 DNA reads TGCGCCAGCAGCCCGAGACAGGGTTTAAGTGGGGCAGATACGCAGTATTTT. This sequence encodes CASSPRQGLSGADTQYF.

CDR3 sequence reads: CASSAGGDTEAFF. For the CDR3, the DNA is TGTGCCAGCTCAGCGGGGGGGGACACTGAAGCTTTCTTT. This rearrangement joins TRBV18 to TRBJ1-1, with D possibly being TRBD1 (5 bases). This CDR3 has 13 amino acids. From germline, CDR1 is KGHSH and CDR2 LQKENI. Trimming left V 5 bases short and J 3 bases short, with 10 bases between.

The rearrangement joins TRBV20-1 to TRBJ1-1; D remains unclear. The germline CDR1 and CDR2 sequences are DFQATT and SNEGSKA (reference sequence). V lost 4 bases and J lost 1, with 13 bases in between. The CDR3 spans 14 residues. The chain's CDR3 is CSAIRASGNTEAFF. CDR3 DNA sequence: TGCAGTGCTATTCGGGCTAGTGGGAACACTGAAGCTTTCTTT.

This clonotype was picked up many times. J is TRBJ1-2 and V is TRBV5-1; 7 bases are shared with TRBD1. The CDR3 totals 13 residues. V shed 1 base, J shed 3 bases, and the junction held 0 bases outside the gene matches. Germline V CDR1 and CDR2: SGHRS, YFSETQ. The CDR3 nucleotides read TGCGCCAGCAGCTTGCAGGGGGACTATGGCTACACCTTC. Translating it yields CASSLQGDYGYTF.

The chain couples TRBV7-3 to TRBJ2-5; TRBD2 matches at 11 bases. J was trimmed by 5 bases and V by 2 bases; bases with no gene match: 10. Germline values: CDR1 SGHTA, CDR2 FQGTGA. The CDR3 totals 17 residues. CDR3 nucleotides: TGTGCCAGCAGCTTAGTAGGGGGTAGCGGGAGGGCCGAGACCCAGTACTTC. It yields the protein CASSLVGGSGRAETQYF.

The V and J genes are TRBV10-3 and TRBJ2-5, with 13 bases matching TRBD2. CDR1 is ENHRY, CDR2 SYGVKD, per germline. J lost 5 bases, V lost 10 bases, and 7 bases had no gene match. The CDR3 has 14 residues. This CDR3 is CATQTSGGFETQYF. As DNA, the CDR3 is TGTGCCACCCAGACTAGCGGGGGGTTCGAGACCCAGTACTTC.

The genes are TRBV29-1 and TRBJ1-2; no clear D. Trimming removed 0 bases from V and 7 bases from J, with 21 bases in between. The CDR3 totals 16 residues. Looked up from germline, CDR1 is SQVTM and CDR2 is ANQGSEA. The CDR3, as DNA: TGCAGCGTTGAAGATATGTCAAGGGTCCCGAACGGTGGCTACACCTTC. Its protein product is CSVEDMSRVPNGGYTF.

This clonotype occurred a few times. V and J are TRBV6-5 and TRBJ1-5, with 9 positions matching TRBD1. V was pared by 6 bases and J by 5 bases, with 5 bases of the junction left unmatched. The CDR3 sequence is 14 residues long. From germline, CDR1 is MNHEY and CDR2 SVGAGI. In nucleotides, the CDR3 is TGTGCCAGCAGCTCCGGGACAGGGCATCAGCCCCAGCATTTT. Translating gives CASSSGTGHQPQHF.

This clonotype was recorded at least ten times. The rearrangement joins TRBV20-1 to TRBJ1-2; D is undetermined. CDR1 DFQATT and CDR2 SNEGSKA come from the germline V gene (reference sequence). CDR3 length equals 11 residues. V lost 5 bases and J lost 8, with 12 bases in between. CDR3 residues: CSAATWRGYTF. The CDR3, as DNA: TGCAGTGCTGCAACTTGGCGGGGCTACACCTTC.

V and J are TRBV4-2 and TRBJ2-7, with D perhaps matching TRBD2 (6 bases). The CDR3 sequence is 19 residues long. V gave up 1 base and J gave up 2 bases, with 24 bases separating them. Germline CDR1 and CDR2: LGHNA and YNFKEQ. CDR3 DNA: TGTGCCAGCAGCCAAGGGGCTCCCCGGGGTTCTGCGGGAACCTACGAGCAGTACTTC. Translation gives CASSQGAPRGSAGTYEQYF.

This clonotype was seen a handful of times. V usage is TRBV20-1 and J usage is TRBJ2-7; no definite D call. This CDR3 is 12 amino acids long. The germline gives CDR1 DFQATT, CDR2 SNEGSKA (reference sequence). The V end was cut by 3 bases, the J end by 2 bases, with 8 bases between. DNA of the CDR3: TGCAGTGCTAGGGATCAGGCCTACGAGCAGTACTTC. Its translation: CSARDQAYEQYF.

This chain uses TRBV7-2 with TRBJ2-7, with TRBD2 matching 8 bases. After removal of 3 bases from V and 2 bases from J, the junction contained 6 bases not matched to a gene. Germline assignment: CDR1 SGHTA and CDR2 FQGNSA. This CDR3 is built from 15 residues. The CDR3 DNA is TGTGCCAGCAGCTTCATTAGCGGGACAACCTACGAGCAGTACTTC. Translation: CASSFISGTTYEQYF.

This clonotype was detected only a few times. This sequence joins TRBV11-1 and TRBJ2-1; TRBD2 matches at 12 bases. The length of the CDR3 is 16 residues. Germline CDR1 reads SGHAT; CDR2 reads FQDESV (reference sequence). After removal of 5 bases from V and 8 bases from J, the junction contained 10 bases not matched to a gene. CDR3 nucleotide sequence: TGTGCCAGCAGCCCACGGCTAGCGGGAGGGGGCGATGAGCAGTTCTTC. Protein: CASSPRLAGGGDEQFF. The full variable domain, completed using reference TRBV11-1 and TRBJ2-1, is EAEVAQSPRYKITEKSQAVAFWCDPISGHATLYWYRQILGQGPELLVQFQDESVVDDSQLPKDRFSAERLKGVDSTLKIQPAELGDSAMYLCASSPRLAGGGDEQFFGPGTRLTVL.

CDR3 region: CASSATSGSRYNEQFF. CDR3 nucleotide sequence: TGTGCCAGCAGCGCGACTAGCGGGAGTAGGTACAATGAGCAGTTCTTC. The rearrangement joins TRBV7-3 to TRBJ2-1; 12 bases match TRBD2. CDR1 and CDR2 (germline): SGHTA, FQGTGA. After removal of 5 bases from V and 4 bases from J, the junction contained 6 bases not matched to a gene. This CDR3 comprises 16 residues.

This chain uses TRBV28 with TRBJ1-2, with D perhaps TRBD1 (5 bases). Germline assignment: CDR1 MDHEN and CDR2 SYDVKM. The CDR3 is 13 amino acids. The V gene lost 3 bases and the J gene lost 7 bases, with 12 bases spanning the gap. CDR3: CASSFGGSRGYTF. In DNA, the CDR3 is TGTGCCAGCAGTTTCGGGGGTTCTCGTGGCTACACCTTC.

This clonotype was seen more than once but under ten times. The rearrangement uses TRBV7-3 and TRBJ2-5; 8 nucleotides agree with TRBD1. Germline V gene data show CDR1 as SGHTA and CDR2 as FQGTGA. V lost 5 bases and J lost 1; bases outside the gene matches: 6. The CDR3 has 15 residues. The CDR3 here is CASSRGTGVQETQYF. Here the CDR3 DNA reads TGTGCCAGCAGCCGAGGGACAGGCGTCCAAGAGACCCAGTACTTC.

This clonotype was recorded at least ten times. The genes are TRBV6-5 and TRBJ1-5, with 11 bases fitting TRBD1. This CDR3 comprises 15 residues. In germline, CDR1 is MNHEY, CDR2 SVGAGI. V was clipped by 6 bases and J by 6 bases; unmatched bases: 7. The CDR3 bases are TGTGCCAGCAGAGCGGACAGGGGGCGCGGTCAGCCCCAGCATTTT. Amino acids: CASRADRGRGQPQHF.